One sample yielded the 29 T cell receptor beta chains listed below, sequenced in a study of T cell repertoires in cytomegalovirus infection. In TCRdb, the reads were re-called with MiXCR into one record per CDR3 protein. The table records about 770,000 distinct CDR3 sequences, 29% of them present only once. Their antigen targets remain unknown. The source material was cultured CD8+ T cells from PBMCs, sampled from culture after CMV antigen stimulation. The receptors shown here come from a human donor in good health (CMV status not recorded). Some clones in this sample may be carry-over from other donors' samples.

This chain uses TRBV7-6 with TRBJ2-3; 7 bases line up with TRBD1. Germline CDR1 and CDR2: SGHVS and FNYEAQ. With 3 bases clipped from V and 2 bases from J, the junction kept 5 bases outside the gene matches. This CDR3 has 15 amino acids. The CDR3 sequence: CASSFTGTDTDTQYF. CDR3 nucleotides: TGTGCCAGCAGCTTCACCGGGACAGACACAGATACGCAGTATTTT. Together with reference TRBV7-6 and TRBJ2-3, the CDR3 gives the full variable domain: GAGVSQSPRYKVTKRGQDVALRCDPISGHVSLYWYRQALGQGPEFLTYFNYEAQQDKSGLPNDRFSAERPEGSISTLTIQRTEQRDSAMYRCASSFTGTDTDTQYFGPGTRLTVL.

The chain is built from TRBV5-6 and TRBJ2-2; unclear D gene. V was clipped by 1 base and J by 5 bases, with 6 bases between them. Looked up from germline, CDR1 is SGHDT and CDR2 is YYEEEE. The CDR3 totals 13 residues. Written as DNA, the CDR3 is TGTGCCAGCAGCTTGTGGGTTACCGGGGAGCTGTTTTTT. This sequence encodes CASSLWVTGELFF.

This clonotype came up many times. The rearrangement uses TRBV7-6 and TRBJ2-2; 7 bases are shared with TRBD2. Germline CDR1 is SGHVS and CDR2 is FNYEAQ. The V gene end was trimmed by 0 bases and the J gene end by 3 bases; junction bases not matched to a gene: 7. The CDR3 length is 17 residues. The CDR3 protein is CASSLAQVAGYTGELFF. DNA for the CDR3: TGTGCCAGCAGCTTAGCGCAGGTAGCGGGCTACACCGGGGAGCTGTTTTTT.

V and J are TRBV6-5 and TRBJ2-1; tentatively, D is TRBD2 (7 bases). V was cut by 1 base and J by 5 bases, with 12 bases left in between. The CDR3 spans 15 residues. Per the germline V gene, CDR1 is MNHEY and CDR2 is SVGAGI. CDR3 protein: CASSYLWGGHNEQFF. DNA of the CDR3: TGTGCCAGCAGTTACTTGTGGGGGGGCCACAATGAGCAGTTCTTC.

A few counts support this clonotype. The genes are TRBV6-1 and TRBJ1-2; 7 bases match TRBD1. The V gene's germline CDR1 is MNHNS and CDR2 SASEGT. The CDR3 covers 14 residues. V lost 6 bases and J lost 6; bases outside the gene matches: 10. CDR3 bases: TGTGCCAGCAGCTTCAGGGGGTTAAAGGATGGCTACACCTTC. Encoded protein: CASSFRGLKDGYTF.

The V and J genes are TRBV28 and TRBJ1-5; D gene ambiguous. CDR3 length: 16 amino acids. V was trimmed by 10 bases and J by 0 bases, leaving 19 bases between them. CDR1 is MDHEN and CDR2 is SYDVKM in the germline V gene. The CDR3 nucleotides read TGTGCCATCGGGTCAGTGAGGGATTATAGCAATCAGCCCCAGCATTTT. Protein: CAIGSVRDYSNQPQHF.

This clonotype was picked up many times. This chain uses TRBV7-8 with TRBJ1-1; D gene unclear. Trimming stripped 3 bases from V and 1 base from J, with 9 bases between. The CDR3 is 14 amino acids. CDR1 is SGHVS and CDR2 is FQNEAQ in the germline V gene. The CDR3: CASSFPAPNTEAFF. The CDR3 DNA follows: TGTGCCAGCAGCTTTCCAGCTCCGAACACTGAAGCTTTCTTT.

The chain combines TRBV12-3 or TRBV12-4 with TRBJ2-1; D might be TRBD2 (5 bases). The CDR3 runs 14 residues. Trimming removed 6 bases from V and 2 bases from J, with 11 bases in between. The CDR3 bases are TGTGCCAGCAGCGGACTGGGGACCTACAATGAGCAGTTCTTC. Translation gives CASSGLGTYNEQFF.

In its sample, this clonotype was seen many times. The rearrangement uses TRBV4-2 and TRBJ1-6, with no clear D. Germline loops: CDR1 LGHNA, CDR2 YNFKEQ. There are 11 residues in the CDR3. The V end was cut by 1 base, the J end by 9 bases, with 1 base between. CDR3 DNA: TGTGCCAGCAGCCAAGGTTCACCCCTCCACTTT. Translated, it gives CASSQGSPLHF.

This clonotype came up a few times. This sequence joins TRBV6-6 and TRBJ2-3; 7 nucleotides line up with TRBD2. CDR3 size: 14 residues. From germline, CDR1 is MNHNY and CDR2 SVGAGI (reference sequence). V was clipped by 7 bases and J by 2 bases; unmatched bases: 6. The CDR3 here is CASKRGGATDTQYF. DNA of the CDR3: TGTGCCAGCAAGCGGGGTGGGGCCACAGATACGCAGTATTTT.

The chain has TRBV7-4 and TRBJ2-7, with D possibly TRBD2 on 5 matching bases. The CDR3 has 13 amino acids. V lost 4 bases and J lost 2, with 9 bases in between. Germline lookup yields CDR1 SGHVT and CDR2 SQSDAQ. The CDR3 sequence: CASSYPGTYEQYF. CDR3 nucleotide sequence: TGTGCCAGCAGCTACCCCGGGACCTACGAGCAGTACTTC.

The chain links TRBV19 to TRBJ2-1; 9 nucleotides match TRBD2. V shed 4 bases and J 2 bases; nucleotides not matched to a gene: 3. The length of the CDR3 is 15 residues. Germline-derived CDR1 and CDR2 are LNHDA and SQIVND (reference sequence). The DNA of the CDR3 is TGTGCCAGTAGTACGGGGACTAGCACCTACAATGAGCAGTTCTTC. Protein: CASSTGTSTYNEQFF.

The genes are TRBV6-2 or TRBV6-3 and TRBJ1-1, with TRBD1 as a possible D gene (5 bases). Germline V lookup: CDR1 MNHEY, CDR2 SVGEGT. This CDR3 contains 14 residues. The V end lost 0 bases, the J end lost 3 bases, and 8 bases lay between the germline ends. This CDR3 reads CASSYSEGYTEAFF. CDR3 DNA: TGTGCCAGCAGTTACTCGGAGGGGTACACTGAAGCTTTCTTT.

In regard to this clonotype: A read error is possible here, since a much larger clone lies one base away. V usage is TRBV7-2 and J usage is TRBJ2-6; D gene unclear. This CDR3 has 15 residues. The germline gives CDR1 SGHTA, CDR2 FQGNSA. V was shortened by 3 bases and J by 4 bases, with 10 bases between the two germline ends. Written as DNA, the CDR3 is TGTGCCAGCAGCTTGTCTTGGACCGGGGCCAACGTCCTGACTTTC. This encodes CASSLSWTGANVLTF. Combining the CDR3 with reference TRBV7-2 and TRBJ2-6 gives the whole variable domain GAGVSQSPSNKVTEKGKDVELRCDPISGHTALYWYRQSLGQGLEFLIYFQGNSAPDKSGLPSDRFSAERTGGSVSTLTIQRTQQEDSAVYLCASSLSWTGANVLTFGAGSRLTVL.

The table lists this clonotype with a few counts. The gene calls are TRBV7-9 and TRBJ2-1; 7 nucleotides match TRBD2. This CDR3 region has 11 residues. From germline, CDR1 is SEHNR and CDR2 FQNEAQ (reference sequence). V gave up 4 bases and J gave up 12 bases; unmatched junction bases: 3. The CDR3 nucleotides read TGTGCCAGCAGCTCGACGGGGGGGCAGTTCTTC. It yields the protein CASSSTGGQFF.

This sequence joins TRBV28 and TRBJ1-1, with a possible D match to TRBD1 (5 bases). The germline CDR1 and CDR2 sequences are MDHEN and SYDVKM. The CDR3 totals 13 residues. Trimming left V 5 bases short and J 3 bases short, with 10 bases between. The CDR3 protein is CASSETGDTEAFF. The CDR3 DNA sequence: TGTGCCAGCAGTGAAACGGGGGACACTGAAGCTTTCTTT. The variable domain in full, completed from reference TRBV28 and TRBJ1-1, reads DVKVTQSSRYLVKRTGEKVFLECVQDMDHENMFWYRQDPGLGLRLIYFSYDVKMKEKGDIPEGYSVSREKKERFSLILESASTNQTSMYLCASSETGDTEAFFGQGTRLTVV.

This clonotype occurred many times. The chain is built from TRBV6-6 and TRBJ2-7, with 7 bases fitting TRBD1. After removal of 5 bases from V and 0 bases from J, the junction contained 1 base not matched to a gene. Germline CDR1 is MNHNY and CDR2 is SVGAGI (reference sequence). The CDR3 covers 13 residues. CDR3 in amino acids: CASSGDSSYEQYF. DNA for the CDR3: TGTGCCAGCAGTGGGGACAGCTCCTACGAGCAGTACTTC.

This clonotype occurred a few times. The V call is TRBV2, the J call TRBJ2-7; perhaps TRBD1 as D (6 bases). The CDR3 spans 15 residues. The V and J ends lost 7 bases and 4 bases respectively, with 20 bases between them. CDR1 is SNHLY, CDR2 FYNNEI, per germline. Here the CDR3 DNA reads TGTGCCAGCACCTTATGGGGGACAAGTCGGTACGAGCAGTACTTC. It is translated as CASTLWGTSRYEQYF.

This clonotype has only a few counts. The V and J genes are TRBV6-4 and TRBJ2-7; 7 bases align to TRBD1. This CDR3 has 15 residues. Germline V gene sequence: CDR1 MRHNA, CDR2 SNTAGT. Trimming took 5 bases from V and 3 from J; bases not matched to a gene: 10. For the CDR3, the DNA is TGTGCCAGCAGTAGGGACAGCCGAACGGGCTACGAGCAGTACTTC. It translates to CASSRDSRTGYEQYF.

This chain connects TRBV6-5 to TRBJ1-1, with 8 bases aligning to TRBD1. With V trimmed by 5 bases and J by 0 bases, 5 bases remained unmatched. Per the germline V gene, CDR1 is MNHEY and CDR2 is SVGAGI. The CDR3 consists of 15 residues. CDR3 in amino acids: CASSRTGPMNTEAFF. The CDR3 bases are TGTGCCAGCAGTCGGACAGGGCCTATGAACACTGAAGCTTTCTTT.

The chain has TRBV19 and TRBJ1-5; the D gene is possibly TRBD1 (5 bases). The CDR3 is made up of 14 amino acids. The germline gives CDR1 LNHDA, CDR2 SQIVND (reference sequence). Trimming pared 0 bases from V and 7 bases from J, leaving 10 bases between. The CDR3 bases are TGTGCCAGTAGTATAGAAGTTGACAGCCAGCCCCAGCATTTT. This encodes CASSIEVDSQPQHF.

DNA for the CDR3: TGTGCCAGCAGACGTGGACGAGGAGAAAAACTGTTTTTT. This gives the protein CASRRGRGEKLFF. V and J are TRBV6-1 and TRBJ1-4; D unclear. V lost 6 bases and J lost 8, with 13 bases in between. The CDR3 loop spans 13 amino acids. Per the germline V gene, CDR1 is MNHNS and CDR2 is SASEGT.

This clonotype was counted many times. The chain joins TRBV7-8 to TRBJ2-1; 8 bases align to TRBD2. Germline CDR1 reads SGHVS; CDR2 reads FQNEAQ. CDR3 length: 17 residues. The V gene end was trimmed by 5 bases and the J gene end by 0 bases; junction bases not matched to a gene: 9. DNA for the CDR3: TGTGCCAGCAGCCAATTCGGCGGGGGGAGCTCCTACAATGAGCAGTTCTTC. This gives the protein CASSQFGGGSSYNEQFF.

Notes on this clonotype: A junction boundary mismatches the germline segment, possibly from a read error. The chain combines TRBV12-3 or TRBV12-4 with TRBJ2-3; the D is unclear. The CDR3 runs to 14 residues. The CDR3 DNA reads TGTGCCAGCACTTTAGGCACCTCCACAGATACGCAGTATTTT. This gives the protein CASTLGTSTDTQYF.

This sequence joins TRBV7-3 and TRBJ2-1; 11 positions match TRBD2. V was clipped by 1 base and J by 7 bases; unmatched bases: 6. Germline V CDR1 and CDR2: SGHTA, FQGTGA. The CDR3 has 16 amino acids. CDR3 amino acids: CASSLKGLAGGNEQFF. The CDR3 region has the DNA TGTGCCAGCAGCTTAAAGGGGCTAGCGGGGGGTAATGAGCAGTTCTTC.

At least ten counts were recorded for this clonotype. The chain combines TRBV7-8 with TRBJ2-1; perhaps TRBD2 as D (7 bases). The CDR3 has 17 amino acids. Germline V gene lookup returns CDR1 SGHVS and CDR2 FQNEAQ. Trimming took 5 bases from V and 7 from J, leaving 24 bases between them. The CDR3 sequence is CASSQSRGARAMNEQFF. CDR3 in DNA: TGTGCCAGCAGCCAGTCTCGGGGGGCCCGAGCCATGAATGAGCAGTTCTTC.

The chain uses TRBV12-5 and TRBJ1-2; D is uncertain. V lost 7 bases to trimming and J lost 1 base, with 10 bases between them. CDR1 is LGHNT and CDR2 is FRNRAP in the germline V gene. The CDR3 is 13 amino acids. The CDR3 bases are TGTGCTAGTGAACCCTGGGATAACTATGGCTACACCTTC. Its translation is CASEPWDNYGYTF.

The rearrangement joins TRBV27 to TRBJ2-2; D gene uncertain. Germline V lookup: CDR1 MNHEY, CDR2 SMNVEV (reference sequence). The CDR3 covers 14 residues. Trimming left V 2 bases short and J 3 bases short, with 7 bases between. In DNA form, the CDR3 reads TGTGCCAGCAGTTTAATAGGATACACCGGGGAGCTGTTTTTT. Encoded protein: CASSLIGYTGELFF.

V gene TRBV5-1 combines with J gene TRBJ2-1, with D possibly matching TRBD2 (5 bases). In germline, CDR1 is SGHRS, CDR2 YFSETQ. The CDR3 consists of 16 residues. The V gene lost 7 bases and the J gene lost 3 bases, with 20 bases spanning the gap. The CDR3 spells CASLNWPLGDYNEQFF. In nucleotides, the CDR3 is TGCGCCAGCCTTAACTGGCCCCTGGGAGACTACAATGAGCAGTTCTTC. Together with reference TRBV5-1 and TRBJ2-1, the CDR3 gives the full variable domain: KAGVTQTPRYLIKTRGQQVTLSCSPISGHRSVSWYQQTPGQGLQFLFEYFSETQRNKGNFPGRFSGRQFSNSRSEMNVSTLELGDSALYLCASLNWPLGDYNEQFFGPGTRLTVL.